These T cell receptor beta chains were read from a single sample in a study of T cell responses to AZD1222 COVID-19 vaccine. Profiling relied on immunoSEQ multiplex PCR, and the TCRdb table lists in-frame clones only, not all of them. This sample carries roughly 60,000 clones, approximately 80% of them seen once, and the ten largest clones take over 15%. This specimen consisted of peripheral blood, obtained on day 0 of AZD1222 vaccination. The receptors shown here come from an adult in good health. The CDR3 runs from the conserved cysteine through the conserved F or W. D genes are given only for firm matches. The size of a clone is reported for some rows only, either as once, few or many, or as a class for expanded clones.

D gene	clone size	V gene	J gene	CDR3 length	CDR3 DNA	CDR3 protein
NA	few	TRBV21-1	TRBJ1-2	17	TGTGCCAGCAGCAAAGTCAGGACACTTGCTAAAAACTATGGCTACACCTTC	CASSKVRTLAKNYGYTF
TRBD2	NA	TRBV10-3	TRBJ2-1	16	TGTGCCATCAGTGAATCGGCGGGAGGAGTCACAAATGAGCAGTTCTTC	CAISESAGGVTNEQFF
NA	NA	TRBV6-5	TRBJ1-1	13	TGTGCCAGCACCACTAACGAAGGGAAACGAGCTTTCTTT	CASTTNEGKRAFF
NA	NA	TRBV5-1	TRBJ1-3	13	TGCGCCAGCAGCTTCGGGGCTGGAAACACCATATATTTT	CASSFGAGNTIYF
TRBD1	NA	TRBV6-2/TRBV6-3	TRBJ2-5	14	TGTGCCAGCAGCCTTACAGGGGTCCAAGAGACCCAGTACTTC	CASSLTGVQETQYF
TRBD1	NA	TRBV7-2	TRBJ2-5	16	TGTGCCAGCAGCTTAGTGGTTGGGACAGGGGGGGAGACCCAGTACTTC	CASSLVVGTGGETQYF
NA	NA	TRBV29-1	TRBJ2-1	12	TGCAGCGTGTGGGACCGATACAATGAGCAGTTCTTC	CSVWDRYNEQFF
TRBD1	few	TRBV18	TRBJ1-3	16	TGTGCCAGCTCACCACGGCAGGGGGCGGACGGAAACACCATATATTTT	CASSPRQGADGNTIYF
TRBD1	NA	TRBV19	TRBJ1-2	16	TGTGCCAGTAGTTCGGACAGGGGGGAGCCACGGTATGGCTACACCTTC	CASSSDRGEPRYGYTF
NA	NA	TRBV29-1	TRBJ1-1	15	TGCAGCGTTGAAGAAAGATATCAGGGGAGGACTGAAGCTTTCTTT	CSVEERYQGRTEAFF
NA	NA	TRBV28	TRBJ1-2	13	TGTGCCACGACCCCGCCGGGAGCCTATGGCTACACCTTC	CATTPPGAYGYTF
NA	NA	TRBV7-8	TRBJ1-3	12	TGTGCCAGCAGCCAAGAAGTGAACACCATATATTTT	CASSQEVNTIYF
NA	NA	TRBV7-2	TRBJ2-2	13	TGTGCCAGCAGCTTAGGGCAGCTCGGGGAGCTGTTTTTT	CASSLGQLGELFF
NA	NA	TRBV21-1	TRBJ2-1	15	TGTGCCAGCACTGGTGGGAGGGTGGGTTACAATGAGCAGTTCTTC	CASTGGRVGYNEQFF
TRBD2	once	TRBV10-3	TRBJ2-3	15	TGTGCCATCAGTGAGATAGCGGGAGGCACAGATACGCAGTATTTT	CAISEIAGGTDTQYF
NA	once	TRBV18	TRBJ2-3	15	TGTGCCAGCTCACCAGCGAGCGGAAGCACAGATACGCAGTATTTT	CASSPASGSTDTQYF
TRBD1	NA	TRBV6-2/TRBV6-3	TRBJ2-7	15	TGTGCCAGCAGCGGCAGGGGGCGAGAATCCTACGAGCAGTACTTC	CASSGRGRESYEQYF
NA	NA	TRBV5-1	TRBJ2-5	16	TGCGCCAGCAGGCTTGTTGGCGGGACCACCCAAGAGACCCAGTACTTC	CASRLVGGTTQETQYF
NA	NA	TRBV7-9	TRBJ2-7	13	TGTGCCAGCAGCTTAGGGTCCGGGGACGAGCAGTACTTC	CASSLGSGDEQYF
NA	NA	TRBV10-3	TRBJ1-5	16	TGTGCCATCAGTGAGTCATTTTCAGGGAATGGTCAGCCCCAGCATTTT	CAISESFSGNGQPQHF
NA	NA	TRBV6-1	TRBJ1-3	14	TGTGCCAGCACTACAGTGGGTTCTGGAAACACCATATATTTT	CASTTVGSGNTIYF
TRBD2	NA	TRBV7-6	TRBJ2-2	15	TGTGCCAGCAGCTTAAGGCTAGCGGGCACCGGGGAGCTGTTTTTT	CASSLRLAGTGELFF
NA	few	TRBV24-1	TRBJ2-7	13	TGTGCCACCCAGGCGTCCGGGGGCCACGAGCAGTACTTC	CATQASGGHEQYF
NA	NA	TRBV6-1	TRBJ1-1	14	TGTGCCAGCAGTGAGTGGGGGCGGAACACTGAAGCTTTCTTT	CASSEWGRNTEAFF
TRBD1	NA	TRBV15	TRBJ1-5	16	TGTGCCACCAGCAGAACTGGACAGGGGCGAGGACAGCCCCAGCATTTT	CATSRTGQGRGQPQHF
NA	NA	TRBV12-3/TRBV12-4	TRBJ1-2	13	TGTGCCAGCAGTTTAAGGGGAGACTATGGCTACACCTTC	CASSLRGDYGYTF
NA	NA	TRBV18	TRBJ1-3	15	TGTGCCAGCTCACCAGGGGCAGGGCGAGGAAACACCATATATTTT	CASSPGAGRGNTIYF
NA	NA	TRBV5-1	TRBJ1-5	13	TGCGCCAGCAGCTTGGGGCTAAGGCAGCCCCAGCATTTT	CASSLGLRQPQHF
NA	NA	TRBV6-5	TRBJ1-1	13	TGTGCCAGCAGCACACAAAGGAACACTGAAGCTTTCTTT	CASSTQRNTEAFF
TRBD1	NA	TRBV7-9	TRBJ2-3	14	TGTGCCAGCAGCTTCCAGGGGGCTGCAGATACGCAGTATTTT	CASSFQGAADTQYF